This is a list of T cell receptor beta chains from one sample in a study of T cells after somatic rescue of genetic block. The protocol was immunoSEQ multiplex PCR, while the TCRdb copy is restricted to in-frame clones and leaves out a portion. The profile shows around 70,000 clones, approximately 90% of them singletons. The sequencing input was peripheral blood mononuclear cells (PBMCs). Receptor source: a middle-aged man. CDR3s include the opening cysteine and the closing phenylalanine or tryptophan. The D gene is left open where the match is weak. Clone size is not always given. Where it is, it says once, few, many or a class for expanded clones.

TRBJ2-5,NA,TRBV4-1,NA,TGCGCCAGCAGCCAAGATATTGGAGAGACCCAGTACTTC,CASSQDIGETQYF
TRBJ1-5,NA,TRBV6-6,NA,TGTGCCAGCAGTGTACAGGCCCAGCCCCAGCATTTT,CASSVQAQPQHF
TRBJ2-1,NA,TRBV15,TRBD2,TGTGCCACCAGCAGGGACTACGTAGCGGGGGGGCGGTATGAGCAGTTCTTC,CATSRDYVAGGRYEQFF
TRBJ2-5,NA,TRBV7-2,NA,TGTGCCAGCAGCTTAAAGGACAGTGGAGAGACCCAGTACTTC,CASSLKDSGETQYF
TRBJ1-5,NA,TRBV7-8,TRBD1,TGTGCCAGCAGCTTAGGACAGGGTAGAGGCAATCAGCCCCAGCATTTT,CASSLGQGRGNQPQHF
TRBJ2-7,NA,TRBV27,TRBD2,TGTGCCAGCAGCGTAGCGGGTTCCTCCTACGAGCAGTACTTC,CASSVAGSSYEQYF
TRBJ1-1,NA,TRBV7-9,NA,TGTGCCAGCATAGTTCAGAACGTGAACACTGAAGCTTTCTTT,CASIVQNVNTEAFF
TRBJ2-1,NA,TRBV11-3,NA,TGTGCCAGCAGCTTAGATTTGCGAGGGGGGACTCCGGAGCAGTTCTTC,CASSLDLRGGTPEQFF
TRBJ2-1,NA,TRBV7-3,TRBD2,TGTGCCAGCAGCTTAACATTCTCGGGGGGTATCAATGAGCAGTTCTTC,CASSLTFSGGINEQFF
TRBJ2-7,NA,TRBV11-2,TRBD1,TGTGCCAGCAGCTTAGTGGGACAGGGAGACTACGAGCAGTACTTC,CASSLVGQGDYEQYF
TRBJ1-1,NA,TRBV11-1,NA,TGTGCCAGCAGCCAAGTTCGGGAGAACACTGAAGCTTTCTTT,CASSQVRENTEAFF
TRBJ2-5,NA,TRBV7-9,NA,TGTGCCAGCGGACGACAGACATCGCAAGAGACCCAGTACTTC,CASGRQTSQETQYF
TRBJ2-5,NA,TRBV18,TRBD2,TGTGCCAGCTCACCACCGGGAGCGGGGGGTCCGCAAGAGACCCAGTACTTC,CASSPPGAGGPQETQYF
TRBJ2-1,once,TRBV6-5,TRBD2,TGTGCCAGCAGCAGAGGACTAGCGGGTGGGGAGCAGTTCTTC,CASSRGLAGGEQFF
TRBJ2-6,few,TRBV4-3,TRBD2,TGCGCCAGCAGCGAGACTAGCGGCTCTGGGGCCAACGTCCTGACTTTC,CASSETSGSGANVLTF
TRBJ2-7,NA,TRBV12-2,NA,TGTGCAAGTCGACTCAGGGGACTTGCCTCCTACGAGCAGTACTTC,CASRLRGLASYEQYF
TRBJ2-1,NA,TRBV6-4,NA,TGTGCCAGCAGTGCTGCGGGTGAGGGAGATGAGCAGTTCTTC,CASSAAGEGDEQFF
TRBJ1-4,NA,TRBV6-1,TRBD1,TGTGCCAGCAGTGAGGAGGGGGCCATACGGGAAAAACTGTTTTTT,CASSEEGAIREKLFF
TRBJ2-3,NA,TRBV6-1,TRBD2,TGTGCCAGCCGCTCCAGCGGGGGGGCAGATACGCAGTATTTT,CASRSSGGADTQYF
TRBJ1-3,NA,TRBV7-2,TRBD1,TGTGCCAGCAGCTTGGGTGACAGGGTTGGAAACACCATATATTTT,CASSLGDRVGNTIYF
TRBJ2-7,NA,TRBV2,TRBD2,TGTGCCAGCAGTGCGGGGGGGTCCTCCTACGAGCAGTACTTC,CASSAGGSSYEQYF
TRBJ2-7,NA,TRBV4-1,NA,TGCGCCAGCAGCCACGCAGTGGACGGCGAGCAGTACTTC,CASSHAVDGEQYF
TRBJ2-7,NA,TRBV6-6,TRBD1,TGTGCCAGCAGTTACGGAAAGACAGGGACGTACTACGAGCAGTACTTC,CASSYGKTGTYYEQYF
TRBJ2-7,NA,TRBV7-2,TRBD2,TGTGCCAGCAGCTTAGTAGCGGGATTAGTCTACGAGCAGTACTTC,CASSLVAGLVYEQYF
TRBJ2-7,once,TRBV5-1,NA,TGCGCCAGCAGCTTGGGGACCTCCCTCTACGAGCAGTACTTC,CASSLGTSLYEQYF
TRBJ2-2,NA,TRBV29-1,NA,TGCAGCGTTCCCCGTGGCACCGGGGAGCTGTTTTTT,CSVPRGTGELFF
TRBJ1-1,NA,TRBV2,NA,TGTGCCAGCAGGAGAGAGAGTCCGAACACTGAAGCTTTCTTT,CASRRESPNTEAFF
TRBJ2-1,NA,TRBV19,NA,TGTGCCACCTCCTCGACGGCAGGACCCTACAATGAGCAGTTCTTC,CATSSTAGPYNEQFF
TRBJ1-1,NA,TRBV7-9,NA,TGTGCCAGCAGCTTAAACCCTGGACGGAACACTGAAGCTTTCTTT,CASSLNPGRNTEAFF
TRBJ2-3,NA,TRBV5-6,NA,TGTGCCAGCAGCTTACTGCGCACAGATACGCAGTATTTT,CASSLLRTDTQYF
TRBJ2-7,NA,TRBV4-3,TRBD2,TGCGCCAGCAGCCAGATCCCTAGCGGGACCTACGAGCAGTACTTC,CASSQIPSGTYEQYF
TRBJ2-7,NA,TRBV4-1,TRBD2,TGCGCCAGCAGTATAGCGGGGGGCACCTACGAGCAGTACTTC,CASSIAGGTYEQYF
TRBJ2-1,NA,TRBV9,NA,TGTGCCAGCAGCGTAGACCCGGGGGCCTACAATGAGCAGTTCTTC,CASSVDPGAYNEQFF